The 24 T cell receptor beta chains presented below share a single source sample, sequenced in a study of cytomegalovirus exposure and HLA in healthy donors. Researchers ran the PCR with 60 Vbeta and 13 Jbeta primers. The data were produced by immunoSEQ multiplex PCR, yet TCRdb's version contains in-frame clones alone and is incomplete. Of about 150,000 clones listed, roughly 74% are singletons. The specimen was PBMCs. The receptors were sampled from a man younger than 30 in good health and CMV-seronegative.

Remarks on this clone: A read error may produce the germline difference seen at one junction end. The gene calls are TRBV5-1 and TRBJ1-4; 12 positions match TRBD1. The V gene's germline CDR1 is SGHRS and CDR2 YFSETQ. The CDR3 covers 18 residues. Here the CDR3 reads CASRLGQGAQATNEKLFF. The CDR3 DNA is TGCGCCAGCAGGTTGGGACAGGGGGCGCAGGCAACTAATGAAAAACTGTTTTTT.

Concerning this clone: The junction departs from the called germline gene at one end, perhaps through a read error. Other DNA sequences in the same sample also yield this CDR3. J is TRBJ1-1 and V is TRBV6-1; 9 nucleotides match TRBD1. Germline V CDR1 and CDR2: MNHNS, SASEGT. The length of the CDR3 is 15 residues. CDR3 amino acids: CASRLTGTGSTEAFF. For the CDR3, the DNA is TGTGCTAGCAGATTAACCGGGACAGGGAGCACTGAAGCTTTCTTT.

CDR3 loop: CASSYSSGNGNTEAFF. The CDR3 DNA reads as TGTGCCAGCAGTTACTCGTCAGGGAATGGGAACACTGAAGCTTTCTTT. The rearrangement links TRBV6-5 to TRBJ1-1, with D maybe TRBD1 (5 bases). CDR3 length equals 16 residues. Between the trimmed V and J ends, which lost 0 bases and 1 base, there was a span of 12 bases. Germline CDR1 reads MNHEY; CDR2 reads SVGAGI.

In this sample, this clone turned up a few times. The CDR3 spells CASSGTGTGVPGNTIYF. As DNA, the CDR3 is TGCGCCAGCAGCGGAACCGGGACAGGGGTTCCTGGAAACACCATATATTTT. The V gene is TRBV5-1, the J gene TRBJ1-3; TRBD1 aligns across 10 bases. In germline, CDR1 is SGHRS, CDR2 YFSETQ. The ends lost 4 bases at V and 2 bases at J; junction bases unmatched: 9. The CDR3 spans 17 residues.

This clone was recorded a few times. The chain employs TRBV29-1 and TRBJ1-5, with D unclear. The germline gives CDR1 SQVTM, CDR2 ANQGSEA. The germline V and J ends were trimmed by 3 bases and 0 bases, with 6 bases remaining between them. CDR3 length: 13 amino acids. The CDR3 loop reads CSVEEVSNQPQHF. The CDR3 DNA sequence: TGCAGCGTTGAGGAGGTTAGCAATCAGCCCCAGCATTTT.

This clone was observed once. The genes are TRBV18 and TRBJ1-1; D possibly corresponds to TRBD1 (5 bases). Germline lookup yields CDR1 KGHSH and CDR2 LQKENI. V lost 6 bases and J 6 bases, leaving 11 bases between the germline ends. The CDR3 is 12 residues long. The CDR3 DNA is TGTGCCAGCTCCCCCCAGGGCCCTGAAGCTTTCTTT. This translates into CASSPQGPEAFF.

The chain employs TRBV2 and TRBJ1-4, with D perhaps TRBD1 (6 bases). There are 14 residues in the CDR3. Looked up from germline, CDR1 is SNHLY and CDR2 is FYNNEI. V lost 6 bases and J lost 7, with 15 bases in between. The CDR3 loop reads CASRVQGFGEKLFF. The CDR3 DNA reads as TGTGCCAGCAGGGTTCAGGGGTTTGGTGAAAAACTGTTTTTT.

The chain joins TRBV5-1 to TRBJ1-1, with a possible D match to TRBD1 (5 bases). This CDR3 has 15 amino acids. Germline assignment: CDR1 SGHRS and CDR2 YFSETQ. Trimming took off 1 base at V and 3 bases at J, with 13 bases between the two ends. The CDR3 reads CASSLSAGGDTEAFF. The DNA of the CDR3 is TGCGCCAGCAGCTTGAGCGCAGGAGGGGACACTGAAGCTTTCTTT.

This clone was observed once. The chain uses TRBV25-1 and TRBJ2-3; 7 nucleotides match TRBD2. The CDR3 loop spans 17 amino acids. The V and J ends lost 6 bases and 0 bases, in that order; junction bases with no gene match: 12. Germline V gene data show CDR1 as MGHDK and CDR2 as SYGVNS. For the CDR3, the DNA is TGTGCCAGCAGCGGACCCAGGACTAGGACTAGCACAGATACGCAGTATTTT. It encodes CASSGPRTRTSTDTQYF.

The rearrangement joins TRBV6-5 to TRBJ1-1; D unclear. Germline CDR1 is MNHEY and CDR2 is SVGAGI. This CDR3 has 13 residues. V lost 7 bases, J lost 1 base, and 10 bases lay in between. The CDR3, as DNA: TGTGCCAGCAAGATCGCAGGGAACACTGAAGCTTTCTTT. Translating it yields CASKIAGNTEAFF.

The V gene is TRBV5-1, the J gene TRBJ2-3, with D perhaps TRBD1 (7 bases). V was clipped by 4 bases and J by 5 bases, with 14 bases between them. The CDR3 loop spans 14 amino acids. Germline loops: CDR1 SGHRS, CDR2 YFSETQ. For the CDR3, the DNA is TGCGCCAGCAGCCCGGCCAGGGGGGAAGATACGCAGTATTTT. Protein sequence: CASSPARGEDTQYF. Filled out from reference TRBV5-1 and TRBJ2-3, the complete variable domain reads KAGVTQTPRYLIKTRGQQVTLSCSPISGHRSVSWYQQTPGQGLQFLFEYFSETQRNKGNFPGRFSGRQFSNSRSEMNVSTLELGDSALYLCASSPARGEDTQYFGPGTRLTVL.

This clone was recorded a few times. The chain employs TRBV5-4 and TRBJ1-5, with 9 bases aligning to TRBD1. Germline values: CDR1 SGHNT, CDR2 YYREEE (reference sequence). The junction had 4 bases not matched to a gene; V was cut back by 5 bases and J by 4 bases. The CDR3 is made up of 14 amino acids. CDR3 nucleotides: TGTGCCAGCAGTGCCGGGACAGGGAATCAGCCCCAGCATTTT. Translating gives CASSAGTGNQPQHF.

The chain has TRBV29-1 and TRBJ2-7; TRBD1 matches 11 bases. The DNA end lines up better with TRBJ2-1; the J call may be wrong. The CDR3 loop spans 19 amino acids. CDR1 and CDR2 from the germline V gene are SQVTM and ANQGSEA. CDR3 bases: TGCAGCGTTGAACGGGTACGGGACAGGGGGACCCTTTTTTACAATGAGCAGTTCTTC. It is translated as CSVERVRDRGTLFYNEQFF.

The CDR3 spells CASSLKGGGYFYGYTF. CDR3 in DNA: TGTGCCAGCAGTTTAAAGGGCGGAGGGTATTTCTATGGCTACACCTTC. This chain uses TRBV27 with TRBJ1-2; D not certain. Germline V gene sequence: CDR1 MNHEY, CDR2 SMNVEV (reference sequence). The CDR3 consists of 16 residues. V lost 2 bases, J lost 4 bases, and 17 bases lay in between.

This clone was found a few times. The gene calls are TRBV19 and TRBJ2-4; 9 bases are a match to TRBD1. V trimming: 4 bases; J trimming: 9 bases; junction bases outside the gene matches: 13. CDR1 and CDR2 from the germline V gene are LNHDA and SQIVND (reference sequence). The CDR3 loop spans 16 amino acids. The DNA of the CDR3 is TGTGCCAGTAGTACCACCTGGTTGGGACAGGGAAGCATTCAGTACTTC. Translating it yields CASSTTWLGQGSIQYF.

This chain joins TRBV4-1 and TRBJ1-3; D call uncertain. The CDR3 contains 16 residues. From germline, CDR1 is MGHRA and CDR2 YSYEKL. V lost 0 bases to trimming and J lost 0 bases, with 9 bases between them. This CDR3 is CASSQELEISGNTIYF. CDR3 DNA: TGCGCCAGCAGCCAAGAGCTAGAGATCTCTGGAAACACCATATATTTT.

This sequence joins TRBV4-3 and TRBJ1-2, with D tentatively TRBD1 (5 bases). The CDR3 loop spans 15 amino acids. Trimming pared 0 bases from V and 2 bases from J, leaving 10 bases between. Germline values: CDR1 LGHNA, CDR2 YSLEER. The CDR3: CASSQDQGGNYGYTF. In nucleotides, the CDR3 is TGCGCCAGCAGCCAAGATCAGGGAGGGAACTATGGCTACACCTTC.

The chain carries TRBV7-2 and TRBJ2-7; weak D call: TRBD1 (8 bases). CDR3 length: 15 amino acids. The ends were cut back, 5 bases at V and 6 bases at J, with 20 bases in the middle. The germline gives CDR1 SGHTA, CDR2 FQGNSA. The CDR3 DNA follows: TGTGCCAGCAGCCGTGGGGGGGCAGGGGGCGCCGAGCAGTACGTC. It translates to CASSRGGAGGAEQYV.

The chain carries TRBV7-8 and TRBJ1-3; TRBD1 matches at 7 bases. The V gene end was trimmed by 5 bases and the J gene end by 0 bases; junction bases not matched to a gene: 4. CDR3 length: 15 residues. Per germline, CDR1 SGHVS and CDR2 FQNEAQ. Here the CDR3 reads CASSIDRVSGNTIYF. DNA of the CDR3: TGTGCCAGCAGCATCGACAGGGTCTCTGGAAACACCATATATTTT. The full variable domain, in which reference TRBV7-8 and TRBJ1-3 provide the parts outside the CDR3, is GAGVSQSPRYKVAKRGQDVALRCDPISGHVSLFWYQQALGQGPEFLTYFQNEAQLDKSGLPSDRFFAERPEGSVSTLKIQRTQQEDSAVYLCASSIDRVSGNTIYFGEGSWLTVV.

CDR3 loop: CASSPGQPNTEAFF. Written as DNA, the CDR3 is TGCGCCAGCAGCCCCGGACAGCCGAACACTGAAGCTTTCTTT. The chain couples TRBV5-1 to TRBJ1-1, with D possibly being TRBD1 (6 bases). Per germline, CDR1 SGHRS and CDR2 YFSETQ. Trimming removed 4 bases from V and 1 base from J, with 11 bases in between. The CDR3 loop spans 14 amino acids.

V gene TRBV11-3 combines with J gene TRBJ2-1; D may be TRBD1 (6 bases). Germline V CDR1 and CDR2: SGHNT, YENEEA. The CDR3 covers 15 residues. Trimming cost V 6 bases and J 4 bases, with 16 bases left between them. In DNA, the CDR3 is TGTGCCAGCAGTACCACAGGGACCATTTACAATGAGCAGTTCTTC. The encoded protein is CASSTTGTIYNEQFF.

The chain employs TRBV2 and TRBJ1-1, with a possible D match to TRBD1 (6 bases). The CDR3 is 14 amino acids. Trimming took 6 bases from V and 5 from J, leaving 16 bases between them. Looked up from germline, CDR1 is SNHLY and CDR2 is FYNNEI. The CDR3 region has the DNA TGTGCCAGCAGCGGAGGCAGGGGTCGGACTGAAGCTTTCTTT. It codes for CASSGGRGRTEAFF.

J is TRBJ2-5 and V is TRBV9; D might be TRBD1 (6 bases). The CDR3 spans 15 residues. Germline CDR1 is SGDLS and CDR2 is YYNGEE. The ends were cut back, 4 bases at V and 4 bases at J, with 17 bases in the middle. The CDR3 DNA is TGTGCCAGCAGCCAAAGAGGCAGGGGCGGAGAGACCCAGTACTTC. This encodes CASSQRGRGGETQYF.

This clone was picked up a small number of times. The chain couples TRBV19 to TRBJ1-5; 7 bases are shared with TRBD1. CDR3 length equals 12 residues. From germline, CDR1 is LNHDA and CDR2 SQIVND (reference sequence). V was clipped by 7 bases and J by 4 bases; unmatched bases: 1. The CDR3 sequence is CASTGGNQPQHF. The DNA for the CDR3 is TGTGCCAGTACAGGGGGTAATCAGCCCCAGCATTTT.